This TCR beta chain appears in the sequencing data of a study of response to subunit inactivated influenza vaccine. Regarding the study as a whole: Researchers suggested that each seasonal influenza vaccination recruits few new T cells.

TCRdb itself ran the RT-PCR reads through MiXCR, one entry per CDR3 protein. The repertoire holds some 600,000 distinct CDR3 sequences, with 11% to 15% as singletons. This clonotype was seen repeatedly, ten times or more. What it recognizes is unknown. The CDR3 length is 13 residues. From germline, CDR1 is SQVTM and CDR2 ANQGSEA. V gave up 6 bases and J gave up 0 bases, with 11 bases separating them. The specimen was PBMCs from blood, collected 14 to 15 days before vaccination. This clonotype was obtained from a man aged 45-65 years who received an inactivated influenza vaccine. The chain joins TRBV29-1 to TRBJ1-1; unclear D gene. The CDR3 nucleotides are TGCAGCGTCGCCGGGGTCATGAACACTGAAGCTTTCTTT. The encoded protein is CSVAGVMNTEAFF.